This TCR beta chain was captured by sequencing in a study of blood T cell repertoires in COVID-19. Study-wide context: The origin of the acute and convalescent COVID-19 samples was the United States, Italy and Spain.

Living in roughly 23 US areas, the participants were between roughly 18 and 90 years of age. In the study's own analysis: It was from reference gene primer amplification that nucleated cell counts were estimated. Repertoires were generated with immunoSEQ multiplex PCR, while TCRdb's copy carries only in-frame clones and drops some. Clonal size and the V and J genes are those of that table, whereas D and trimming came from the DNA. The table shows roughly 200,000 clones, with around 86% occurring only once. Trimming removed 0 bases from V and 6 bases from J; junction bases left unmatched: 9. Germline lookup yields CDR1 SGDLS and CDR2 YYNGEE. The CDR3 runs to 17 residues.

This sequence joins TRBV9 and TRBJ2-2, with TRBD2 identical over 9 bases. Sequenced: PBMCs or T cells enriched from blood (not recorded which). The sequence was obtained from a man younger than 40 in a cohort exposed to, infected with or recovered from COVID-19 (not recorded which). The DNA of the CDR3 is TGTGCCAGCAGCGTAGGTTCTAGCGGGGTTTCATCCGGGGAGCTGTTTTTT. This encodes CASSVGSSGVSSGELFF.